Listed below are T cell receptor beta chains from one sample, sequenced in a study of cytomegalovirus exposure and HLA in healthy donors. Profiling relied on immunoSEQ multiplex PCR, and the TCRdb table lists in-frame clones only, not all of them. This sample has 200,000 or so clones; approximately 88% occur once, and the top ten carry about 2.6%. The material sequenced was PBMCs. The receptors come from a woman aged 50 to 65 in good health and CMV-seropositive. Each CDR3 is given with its conserved first and last residue. Each record gives: V gene, J gene, D gene, CDR3 protein, CDR3 DNA. The D gene is left open where the match is weak.

v_gene: TRBV27
j_gene: TRBJ2-7
d_gene: NA
CDR3aa: CASSYADRTIFEQYF
CDR3nt: TGTGCCAGCAGCTACGCGGACAGAACAATTTTCGAGCAGTACTTC

v_gene: TRBV28
j_gene: TRBJ1-6
d_gene: TRBD1
CDR3aa: CATRDRARSPLHF
CDR3nt: TGTGCCACCCGGGACAGGGCTCGTTCACCCCTCCACTTT

v_gene: TRBV29-1
j_gene: TRBJ2-7
d_gene: TRBD1
CDR3aa: CSANTGTERKEQYF
CDR3nt: TGCAGCGCCAACACCGGGACAGAGAGAAAAGAGCAGTACTTC

v_gene: TRBV25-1
j_gene: TRBJ1-1
d_gene: NA
CDR3aa: CASRQGIMNTEAFF
CDR3nt: TGTGCCAGCAGGCAGGGGATCATGAACACTGAAGCTTTCTTT

v_gene: TRBV7-2
j_gene: TRBJ2-5
d_gene: TRBD2
CDR3aa: CASSPRRGGQETQYF
CDR3nt: TGTGCCAGCAGCCCTCGGCGGGGGGGCCAGGAGACCCAGTACTTC

v_gene: TRBV10-3
j_gene: TRBJ1-1
d_gene: TRBD1
CDR3aa: CATMDRVAEAFF
CDR3nt: TGTGCCACTATGGACAGGGTCGCTGAAGCTTTCTTT

v_gene: TRBV5-4
j_gene: TRBJ1-2
d_gene: TRBD1
CDR3aa: CASSLGQGGQDGYTF
CDR3nt: TGTGCCAGCAGCTTGGGACAGGGTGGGCAGGATGGCTACACCTTC

v_gene: TRBV27
j_gene: TRBJ1-1
d_gene: NA
CDR3aa: CASSFSRQYTEAFF
CDR3nt: TGTGCCAGCAGTTTTTCACGACAGTACACTGAAGCTTTCTTT

v_gene: TRBV13
j_gene: TRBJ2-5
d_gene: TRBD2
CDR3aa: CASTKRVIAGAQETQYF
CDR3nt: TGTGCCAGCACCAAGAGGGTAATAGCGGGGGCCCAAGAGACCCAGTACTTC

v_gene: TRBV6-1
j_gene: TRBJ2-1
d_gene: TRBD2
CDR3aa: CASSGLAGGAVNEQFF
CDR3nt: TGTGCCAGCAGTGGTCTAGCGGGGGGGGCTGTTAATGAGCAGTTCTTC

v_gene: TRBV19
j_gene: TRBJ2-5
d_gene: TRBD2
CDR3aa: CASSWTSGDQETQYF
CDR3nt: TGTGCCAGTAGCTGGACTAGCGGGGACCAAGAGACCCAGTACTTC

v_gene: TRBV27
j_gene: TRBJ2-7
d_gene: TRBD2
CDR3aa: CASSIAGSDYEQYF
CDR3nt: TGTGCCAGCAGCATAGCGGGGAGCGACTACGAGCAGTACTTC

v_gene: TRBV6-5
j_gene: TRBJ1-2
d_gene: TRBD1
CDR3aa: CASRTTGQGLGYTF
CDR3nt: TGTGCCAGCAGGACGACGGGACAGGGATTAGGCTACACCTTC

v_gene: TRBV18
j_gene: TRBJ2-6
d_gene: NA
CDR3aa: CASSLDRLANVLTF
CDR3nt: TGTGCCAGCTCACTCGACAGGTTGGCCAACGTCCTGACTTTC

v_gene: TRBV18
j_gene: TRBJ2-5
d_gene: TRBD1
CDR3aa: CASSPGQIQETQYF
CDR3nt: TGTGCCAGCTCACCGGGACAGATCCAAGAGACCCAGTACTTC

v_gene: TRBV7-9
j_gene: TRBJ1-2
d_gene: NA
CDR3aa: CASSPTPRTANYGYTF
CDR3nt: TGTGCCAGCAGCCCAACCCCTCGGACAGCTAACTATGGCTACACCTTC

v_gene: TRBV18
j_gene: TRBJ2-5
d_gene: TRBD1
CDR3aa: CASSPNIQGAGETQYF
CDR3nt: TGTGCCAGCTCACCGAATATACAGGGGGCAGGGGAGACCCAGTACTTC

v_gene: TRBV7-9
j_gene: TRBJ1-4
d_gene: TRBD1
CDR3aa: CASSLGQGAEKLFF
CDR3nt: TGTGCCAGCAGCTTAGGACAGGGGGCCGAAAAACTGTTTTTT

v_gene: TRBV5-1
j_gene: TRBJ2-7
d_gene: NA
CDR3aa: CASSLAPGSYKQYF
CDR3nt: TGCGCCAGCAGCTTGGCGCCAGGGTCCTACAAGCAGTACTTC

v_gene: TRBV6-5
j_gene: TRBJ1-2
d_gene: TRBD1
CDR3aa: CASSGTGANYGYTF
CDR3nt: TGTGCCAGCAGTGGGACAGGGGCTAACTATGGCTACACCTTC

v_gene: TRBV9
j_gene: TRBJ1-3
d_gene: NA
CDR3aa: CASSVATAGNTIYF
CDR3nt: TGTGCCAGCAGCGTAGCGACAGCAGGAAACACCATATATTTT

v_gene: TRBV27
j_gene: TRBJ2-7
d_gene: TRBD2
CDR3aa: CASSPGLARGEQYF
CDR3nt: TGTGCCAGCAGTCCGGGACTAGCCCGGGGGGAGCAGTACTTC

v_gene: TRBV7-2
j_gene: TRBJ2-7
d_gene: TRBD1
CDR3aa: CASSWTGIAYEQYF
CDR3nt: TGTGCCAGCAGCTGGACAGGGATCGCCTACGAGCAGTACTTC

v_gene: TRBV6-1
j_gene: TRBJ2-7
d_gene: TRBD1
CDR3aa: CASNTRGQGGNEQYF
CDR3nt: TGTGCCAGCAATACCAGGGGACAGGGGGGTAACGAGCAGTACTTC

v_gene: TRBV19
j_gene: TRBJ1-2
d_gene: NA
CDR3aa: CASSAFNYGYTF
CDR3nt: TGTGCCAGTAGTGCGTTCAACTATGGCTACACCTTC